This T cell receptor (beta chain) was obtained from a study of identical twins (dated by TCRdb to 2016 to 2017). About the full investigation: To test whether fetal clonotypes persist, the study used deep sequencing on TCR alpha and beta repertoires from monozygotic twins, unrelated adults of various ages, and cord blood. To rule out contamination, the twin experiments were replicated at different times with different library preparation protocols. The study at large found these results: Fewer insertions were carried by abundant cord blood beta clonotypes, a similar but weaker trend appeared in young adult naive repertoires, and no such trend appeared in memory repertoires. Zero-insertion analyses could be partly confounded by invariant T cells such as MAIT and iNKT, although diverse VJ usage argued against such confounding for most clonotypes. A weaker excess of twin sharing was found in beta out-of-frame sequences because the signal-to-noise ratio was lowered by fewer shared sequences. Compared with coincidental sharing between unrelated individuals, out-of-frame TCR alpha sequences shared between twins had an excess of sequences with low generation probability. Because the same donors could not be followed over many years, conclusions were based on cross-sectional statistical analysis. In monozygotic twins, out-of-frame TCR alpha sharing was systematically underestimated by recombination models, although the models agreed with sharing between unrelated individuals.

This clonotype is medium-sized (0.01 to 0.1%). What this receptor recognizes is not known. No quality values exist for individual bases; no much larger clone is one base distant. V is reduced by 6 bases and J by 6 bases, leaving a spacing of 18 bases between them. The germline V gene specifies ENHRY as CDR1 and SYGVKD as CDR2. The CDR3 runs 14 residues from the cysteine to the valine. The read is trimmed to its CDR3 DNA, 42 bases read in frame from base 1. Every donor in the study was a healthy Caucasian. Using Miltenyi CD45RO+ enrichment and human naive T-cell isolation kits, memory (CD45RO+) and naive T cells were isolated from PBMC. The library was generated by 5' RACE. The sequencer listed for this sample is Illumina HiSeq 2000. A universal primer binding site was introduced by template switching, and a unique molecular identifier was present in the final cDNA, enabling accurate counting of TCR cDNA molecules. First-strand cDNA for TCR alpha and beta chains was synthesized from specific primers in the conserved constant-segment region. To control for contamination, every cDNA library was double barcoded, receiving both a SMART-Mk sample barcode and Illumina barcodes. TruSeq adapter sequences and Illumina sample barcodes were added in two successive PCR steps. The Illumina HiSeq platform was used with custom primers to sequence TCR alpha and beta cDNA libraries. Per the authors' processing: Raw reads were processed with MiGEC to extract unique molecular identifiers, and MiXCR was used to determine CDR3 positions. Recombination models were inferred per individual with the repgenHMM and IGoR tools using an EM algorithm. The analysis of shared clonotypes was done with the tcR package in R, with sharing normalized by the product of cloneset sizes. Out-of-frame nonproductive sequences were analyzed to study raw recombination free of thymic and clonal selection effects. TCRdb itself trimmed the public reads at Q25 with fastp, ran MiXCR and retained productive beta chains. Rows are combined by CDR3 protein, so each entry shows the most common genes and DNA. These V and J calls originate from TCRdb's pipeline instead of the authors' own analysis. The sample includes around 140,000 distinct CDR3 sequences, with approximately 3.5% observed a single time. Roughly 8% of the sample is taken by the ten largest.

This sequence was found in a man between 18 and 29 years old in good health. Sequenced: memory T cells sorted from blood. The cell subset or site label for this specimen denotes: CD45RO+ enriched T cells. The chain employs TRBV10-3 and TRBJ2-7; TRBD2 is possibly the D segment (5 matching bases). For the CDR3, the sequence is CAISVAGLLGEQYV. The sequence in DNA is TGTGCCATCAGCGTAGCCGGACTTTTGGGCGAGCAGTACGTC.